These T cell receptor beta chains were read from a single sample in a study of cytomegalovirus exposure and HLA in healthy donors. TCRdb keeps only in-frame clones here, not all; method: immunoSEQ multiplex PCR. The sample includes about 140,000 clones, just under 85% of them seen just once. The specimen was PBMCs. The receptors were sampled from a woman in her 30s in good health and CMV-seronegative. Each CDR3 is given with its conserved first and last residue. D genes are given only for firm matches.

TRBV7-6	TRBJ1-6	TRBD1	CASSLGSGQGGNSPLHF
TRBV2	TRBJ1-1	NA	CASRLTGNTEAFF
TRBV6-1	TRBJ2-3	TRBD2	CASSEVTSGGGPFHTQYF
TRBV18	TRBJ2-7	TRBD2	CASSPNQAGVNEQYF
TRBV2	TRBJ1-6	NA	CASRGQTNSPLHF
TRBV9	TRBJ2-3	TRBD2	CASSVGTSGAADTQYF
TRBV6-5	TRBJ1-6	TRBD1	CASSYNRDSASPLHF
TRBV7-3	TRBJ2-5	TRBD2	CASSLIPGGTETQYF
TRBV9	TRBJ1-3	NA	CASSVAGSSGNTIYF
TRBV28	TRBJ2-7	TRBD1	CASSQLFPGQLIYEQYF
TRBV19	TRBJ1-5	NA	CASNPGHKSQPQHF
TRBV15	TRBJ2-7	TRBD2	CATSRDLTSGTGQYF
TRBV18	TRBJ1-4	NA	CASSPPSTNEKLFF
TRBV5-4	TRBJ2-3	TRBD1	CASTPDRGTDTQYF
TRBV10-2	TRBJ1-4	TRBD1	CATRDRTNEKLFF
TRBV9	TRBJ1-1	NA	CASSVIGGNTEAFF
TRBV6-5	TRBJ1-1	NA	CASRLGRTNTEAFF
TRBV5-4	TRBJ2-3	NA	CASSPGGVLADTQYF
TRBV13	TRBJ1-6	NA	CASSTFGKKLSPLHF
TRBV29-1	TRBJ1-2	NA	CSVVSQGKVGGYTF
TRBV10-3	TRBJ2-5	NA	CAIRQGGGETQYF
TRBV6-5	TRBJ2-7	NA	CASSLRDEQYF
TRBV7-9	TRBJ2-1	TRBD2	CASSSSRAGLADNEQFF
TRBV19	TRBJ1-2	TRBD1	CASSKQGYYGYTF
TRBV25-1	TRBJ1-4	TRBD1	CASSAGQGGGEKLFF
TRBV7-9	TRBJ2-1	NA	CASSDRRSNNEQFF
TRBV10-3	TRBJ1-1	NA	CAIIPREGTEAFF
TRBV4-1	TRBJ1-5	NA	CASSPPFVYGQGIQPQHF
TRBV6-5	TRBJ1-2	NA	CASKVGDYGYTF
TRBV5-6	TRBJ1-2	NA	CASSSTEMYNYGYTF
TRBV12-2	TRBJ1-6	NA	CASRLGQGSSPLHF
TRBV19	TRBJ1-2	TRBD1	CASSNKPRDRTYTF
TRBV15	TRBJ1-6	NA	CATSREGKSNSPLHF
TRBV23-1	TRBJ2-7	TRBD1	CASTGQGAYEQYF
TRBV5-6	TRBJ1-1	NA	CASSLANGAVNTEAFF
TRBV7-2	TRBJ2-2	NA	CASSSVRVTGELFF
TRBV2	TRBJ1-2	TRBD1	CASSVNSGQGAVGYTF
TRBV2	TRBJ2-1	NA	CASSESGHHEQFF
TRBV27	TRBJ1-2	NA	CASSFGPGGIYGYTF
TRBV18	TRBJ1-2	TRBD1	CASSLRQGGYGYTF
TRBV12-5	TRBJ2-2	NA	CASGLGQVNGGELFF
TRBV5-1	TRBJ2-7	NA	CASSFFQGIRSYEQYF
TRBV7-9	TRBJ1-5	NA	CASSLASGGGQPQHF
TRBV7-2	TRBJ2-3	TRBD1	CASSSGQGSGTQYF
TRBV7-2	TRBJ2-5	NA	CASSSLLEKSQYF
TRBV19	TRBJ2-7	TRBD1	CASSPQGQGYEQYF
TRBV9	TRBJ2-1	NA	CASSVEGVGPNYNEQFF